This T cell receptor beta chain derives from a study of regulatory T cells in long-lasting Graves disease. Trimming removed 6 bases from V and 1 base from J; junction bases left unmatched: 6. CDR3 size: 15 residues. The germline CDR1 and CDR2 sequences are MNHNS and SASEGT. Study-wide results and caveats: Patients whose Graves' disease persisted exhibited lower TCR diversity than those newly diagnosed. Limited samples may have lowered accuracy. Persistent disease showed a preference for TRBV28, TRBJ1-2 and TRBJ2-5. With approximately 2,800 shared public clonotypes, persistent patients exceeded new patients, who shared approximately 880.

This clonotype was seen repeatedly, ten times or more. The antigen is undetermined. Sample time point: persistent/refractory GD, antithyroid drugs over 5 years with positive TRAb. Isolated PBMC RNA provided the starting material for the TCR library. The TCR beta library used iRepertoire HTBI primers with Arm-PCR amplification of CDR3. Each CDR3 protein gets one entry after TCRdb re-called the multiplex PCR reads with MiXCR. The table shows more than 350,000 distinct CDR3 sequences, with roughly a fifth occurring only once. This receptor was identified in a female donor with Graves disease. This chain connects TRBV6-1 to TRBJ2-5; 9 nucleotides align to TRBD2. Sequenced here: peripheral blood mononuclear cells (PBMCs), sampled when the disease was refractory, from a patient treated with antithyroid drugs. CDR3 in amino acids: CASRGSGRVQETQYF. As DNA, the CDR3 is TGTGCCAGCAGGGGTAGCGGGAGAGTCCAAGAGACCCAGTACTTC.